The clone carrying this T cell receptor (beta chain) was detected only once. Trimming took off 6 bases at V and 3 bases at J, with 9 bases between the two ends. Germline V lookup: CDR1 MGHRA, CDR2 YSYEKL. The CDR3 sequence is 12 residues long. Produced via immunoSEQ multiplex PCR; TCRdb's table is partial and in-frame only. The sample has over 120,000 clones, approximately 94% seen once. This entry belongs to a study of cytomegalovirus exposure and HLA in healthy donors. The sequencing sample was made of PBMCs. The rearrangement joins TRBV4-1 to TRBJ2-7, with a possible D match to TRBD2 (6 bases). The receptor's source is a man aged 18 to 29 in good health and CMV-seropositive. CDR3 sequence: CASSRLGYEQYF. CDR3 nucleotides: TGCGCCAGCAGTCGACTAGGCTACGAGCAGTACTTC.